Each of the 16 T cell receptor beta chains below was sequenced from the same sample in a study of T cell repertoires in cytomegalovirus infection. TCRdb processed the reads anew with MiXCR; each CDR3 protein has one entry. The table records 150,000 or so distinct CDR3 sequences, more than 15% of them present only once. The specimen was CD8+ T cells from PBMCs. The receptors stem from a human donor in good health (CMV status not recorded). Some clones in this sample may be carry-over from other donors' samples.

This clonotype was seen a few times. The CDR3 is CASSLSPNRGPQPQHF. CDR3 nucleotides: TGTGCCAGCAGTTTATCCCCGAACAGGGGGCCCCAGCCCCAGCATTTT. The J gene is TRBJ1-5, the V gene TRBV28; 9 bases line up with TRBD1. Per germline, CDR1 MDHEN and CDR2 SYDVKM. After removal of 1 base from V and 7 bases from J, the junction contained 8 bases not matched to a gene. This CDR3 spans 16 amino acids.

This clonotype appeared a few times. The chain combines TRBV29-1 with TRBJ1-1, with 10 bases identical to TRBD1. CDR3 length equals 13 residues. V trimming: 6 bases; J trimming: 5 bases; junction bases outside the gene matches: 6. CDR1 and CDR2 (germline): SQVTM, ANQGSEA. CDR3: CSVPGQGETEAFF. The CDR3 DNA reads TGCAGCGTCCCCGGACAGGGGGAGACTGAAGCTTTCTTT.

The V call is TRBV9, the J call TRBJ2-3; 11 bases line up with TRBD2. Germline V gene sequence: CDR1 SGDLS, CDR2 YYNGEE. There are 18 residues in the CDR3. V gave up 3 bases and J gave up 0 bases; unmatched junction bases: 9. CDR3 amino acids: CASSAPAGLADSTDTQYF. The CDR3 region has the DNA TGTGCCAGCAGCGCGCCCGCGGGACTAGCGGATAGCACAGATACGCAGTATTTT.

CDR3 amino acids: CSVEDPLTGDYEQYF. In DNA, the CDR3 is TGCAGCGTTGAAGATCCCCTGACTGGTGACTACGAGCAGTACTTC. V usage is TRBV29-1 and J usage is TRBJ2-7; no reliable D call. The V gene's germline CDR1 is SQVTM and CDR2 ANQGSEA. V lost 0 bases, J lost 3 bases, and 15 bases lay in between. CDR3 size: 15 residues.

This clonotype was seen more than once but under ten times. The chain recombines TRBV27 with TRBJ1-1; D is unresolved. Trimming removed 4 bases from V and 4 bases from J, with 7 bases in between. The CDR3 runs to 12 residues. Germline V gene sequence: CDR1 MNHEY, CDR2 SMNVEV (reference sequence). In DNA form, the CDR3 reads TGTGCCAGCAGTTCGACACCCACTGAAGCTTTCTTT. This encodes CASSSTPTEAFF.

This clonotype was found many times. The CDR3, as DNA: TGTGCCAGCAGCTTATCCCAAGAGAACACTGAAGCTTTCTTT. Translated: CASSLSQENTEAFF. The gene calls are TRBV11-3 and TRBJ1-1; D unclear. V lost 2 bases and J lost 1, with 8 bases in between. The germline CDR1 and CDR2 sequences are SGHNT and YENEEA. CDR3 length equals 14 residues.

This clonotype was observed a handful of times. The chain has TRBV7-2 and TRBJ1-2; D not resolved. Looked up from germline, CDR1 is SGHTA and CDR2 is FQGNSA. The CDR3 spans 16 residues. V lost 3 bases to trimming and J lost 0 bases, with 14 bases between them. The DNA for the CDR3 is TGTGCCAGCAGCTTGCGGACGGCTGGGACTAACTATGGCTACACCTTC. It translates to CASSLRTAGTNYGYTF.

The rearrangement uses TRBV7-9 and TRBJ2-1; 13 bases align to TRBD2. Germline CDR1 and CDR2: SEHNR and FQNEAQ (reference sequence). The J segment lost 3 bases and the V segment lost 4 bases, leaving 6 bases of the junction unmatched. The CDR3 sequence is 17 residues long. DNA for the CDR3: TGTGCCAGCAGCTGGAGTGGGACTAGCGGGGTCTACAATGAGCAGTTCTTC. Its protein product is CASSWSGTSGVYNEQFF.

The chain is built from TRBV29-1 and TRBJ2-5; no reliable D call. Between the trimmed V and J ends, which lost 5 bases and 3 bases, there was a span of 16 bases. Germline lookup yields CDR1 SQVTM and CDR2 ANQGSEA. CDR3 length: 14 amino acids. The CDR3 DNA is TGCAGCGTTCGGTCAGCTCAGCGAAAAGAGACCCAGTACTTC. The encoded protein is CSVRSAQRKETQYF.

A word on this clonotype: Its ends do not fully match the called genes, so a read error is possible. This chain joins TRBV6-2 or TRBV6-3 and TRBJ2-1; no clear D gene. The CDR3 is 15 residues long. Germline lookup yields CDR1 MNHEY and CDR2 SVGEGT. The CDR3 nucleotides are TGTGCCCGCAGTTACTCCGTGGACTCCTACAATGAGCAGTTCTTC. It is translated as CARSYSVDSYNEQFF.

This clonotype was seen a few times. V and J are TRBV7-9 and TRBJ1-1, with D possibly matching TRBD1 (6 bases). The ends were cut back, 5 bases at V and 4 bases at J, with 20 bases in the middle. CDR3 length: 16 amino acids. Germline loops: CDR1 SEHNR, CDR2 FQNEAQ (reference sequence). CDR3 region: CASSEHDRSPGTEAFF. The CDR3 DNA reads as TGTGCCAGCAGCGAACACGACAGGTCCCCAGGCACTGAAGCTTTCTTT.

This clonotype was observed a few times. V is TRBV12-5 and J is TRBJ2-7, with 7 bases fitting TRBD1. The V gene's germline CDR1 is LGHNT and CDR2 FRNRAP. V gave up 7 bases and J gave up 0 bases; unmatched junction bases: 9. CDR3 length equals 15 residues. The CDR3 spells CASAWDSGFSYEQYF. Written as DNA, the CDR3 is TGTGCTAGTGCTTGGGACAGCGGATTCTCCTACGAGCAGTACTTC.

This chain connects TRBV6-2 or TRBV6-3 to TRBJ2-1; D unresolved. Germline V gene data show CDR1 as MNHEY and CDR2 as SVGEGT. Trimming took off 6 bases at V and 4 bases at J, with 13 bases between the two ends. CDR3 size: 14 residues. The CDR3 sequence is CASSLGIAYNEQFF. In DNA, the CDR3 is TGTGCCAGCAGCCTGGGTATTGCATACAATGAGCAGTTCTTC.

In this sample, this clonotype turned up a few times. This chain uses TRBV7-8 with TRBJ1-1; 7 nucleotides agree with TRBD1. V lost 4 bases, J lost 7 bases, and 3 bases stayed unmatched. The germline CDR1 and CDR2 sequences are SGHVS and FQNEAQ. The CDR3 runs 12 residues. In nucleotides, the CDR3 is TGTGCCAGCAGCTCGACAGGGATTGAAGCTTTCTTT. This sequence encodes CASSSTGIEAFF.

The chain carries TRBV19 and TRBJ1-5; D gene ambiguous. Trimming removed 6 bases from V and 0 bases from J, with 12 bases in between. The CDR3 sequence is 15 residues long. Germline V gene lookup returns CDR1 LNHDA and CDR2 SQIVND (reference sequence). The CDR3 loop reads CASRRQTYSNQPQHF. The CDR3 DNA reads TGTGCCAGTAGGAGGCAGACGTATAGCAATCAGCCCCAGCATTTT.

J is TRBJ2-3 and V is TRBV7-2; TRBD2 aligns across 11 bases. The CDR3 covers 16 residues. The ends lost 4 bases at V and 6 bases at J; junction bases unmatched: 9. Germline V gene sequence: CDR1 SGHTA, CDR2 FQGNSA. The chain's CDR3 is CASSSLTSGKLDTQYF. The CDR3 DNA follows: TGTGCCAGCAGCTCATTGACTAGCGGGAAGTTGGATACGCAGTATTTT.